The 3 T cell receptor beta chains reported below all come from one sample, sequenced in a study of blood T cell repertoires in COVID-19. The method was immunoSEQ multiplex PCR; TCRdb's version includes in-frame clones alone and lacks a portion of them. The data show 140,000 or so clones, about three quarters seen once. The sequencing sample was made of peripheral blood. These receptors were obtained from a man aged 50-60 years with acute or convalescent COVID-19.

V usage is TRBV9 and J usage is TRBJ1-6, with D possibly being TRBD1 (6 bases). V was clipped by 4 bases and J by 7 bases, with 15 bases between them. Germline assignment: CDR1 SGDLS and CDR2 YYNGEE. CDR3 length equals 15 residues. The CDR3 DNA reads TGTGCCAGCAGCCCGAGACAGGAGGAAAATTCACCCCTCCACTTT. This translates into CASSPRQEENSPLHF. Together with reference TRBV9 and TRBJ1-6, the CDR3 gives the full variable domain: DSGVTQTPKHLITATGQRVTLRCSPRSGDLSVYWYQQSLDQGLQFLIQYYNGEERAKGNILERFSAQQFPDLHSELNLSSLELGDSALYFCASSPRQEENSPLHFGNGTRLTVT.

V is TRBV7-8 and J is TRBJ2-1, with TRBD1 matching over 7 bases. The CDR3 consists of 13 residues. Germline assignment: CDR1 SGHVS and CDR2 FQNEAQ. V shed 5 bases, J shed 10 bases, and the junction held 8 bases outside the gene matches. The CDR3 region is CASSRQMTGEQFF. The CDR3 region has the DNA TGTGCCAGCAGCCGACAGATGACAGGGGAGCAGTTCTTC.

The chain employs TRBV15 and TRBJ2-5, with TRBD1 as a possible D gene (6 bases). Germline CDR1 is LNHNV and CDR2 is YYDKDF (reference sequence). This CDR3 has 15 residues. The ends were cut back, 1 base at V and 0 bases at J, with 9 bases in the middle. CDR3 residues: CATSRGQGYQETQYF. The CDR3 DNA reads TGTGCCACCAGCAGAGGGCAGGGGTACCAAGAGACCCAGTACTTC.